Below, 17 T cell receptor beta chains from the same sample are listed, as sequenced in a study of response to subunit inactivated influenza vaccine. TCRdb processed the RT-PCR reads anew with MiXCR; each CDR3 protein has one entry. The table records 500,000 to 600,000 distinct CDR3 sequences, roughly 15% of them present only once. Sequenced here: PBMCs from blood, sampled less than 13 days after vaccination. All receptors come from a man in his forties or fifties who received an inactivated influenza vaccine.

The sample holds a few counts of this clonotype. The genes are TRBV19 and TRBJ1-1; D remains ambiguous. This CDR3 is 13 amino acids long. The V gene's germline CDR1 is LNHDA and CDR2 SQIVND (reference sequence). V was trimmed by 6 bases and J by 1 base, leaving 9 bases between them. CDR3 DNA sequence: TGTGCCAGTAGCAGTACCTGGAACACTGAAGCTTTCTTT. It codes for CASSSTWNTEAFF.

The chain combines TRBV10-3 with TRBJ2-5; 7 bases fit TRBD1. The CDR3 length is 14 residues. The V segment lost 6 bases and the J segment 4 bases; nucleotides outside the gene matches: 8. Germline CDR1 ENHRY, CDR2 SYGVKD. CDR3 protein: CAISEDRVSETQYF. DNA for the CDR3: TGTGCCATCAGCGAAGACAGGGTATCAGAGACCCAGTACTTC.

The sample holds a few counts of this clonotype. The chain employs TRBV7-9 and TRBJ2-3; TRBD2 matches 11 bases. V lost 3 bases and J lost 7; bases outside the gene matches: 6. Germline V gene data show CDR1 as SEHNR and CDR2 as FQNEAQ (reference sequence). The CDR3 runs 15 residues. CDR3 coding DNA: TGTGCCAGCAGCTTCCCGGGACTAGCGGCGAATACGCAGTATTTT. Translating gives CASSFPGLAANTQYF.

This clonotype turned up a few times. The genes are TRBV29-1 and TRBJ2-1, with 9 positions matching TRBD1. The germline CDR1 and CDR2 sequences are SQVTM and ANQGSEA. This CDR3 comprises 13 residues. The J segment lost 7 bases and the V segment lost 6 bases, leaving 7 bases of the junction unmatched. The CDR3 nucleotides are TGCAGCGTCCCGGGACAGGGTCATAATGAGCAGTTCTTC. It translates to CSVPGQGHNEQFF.

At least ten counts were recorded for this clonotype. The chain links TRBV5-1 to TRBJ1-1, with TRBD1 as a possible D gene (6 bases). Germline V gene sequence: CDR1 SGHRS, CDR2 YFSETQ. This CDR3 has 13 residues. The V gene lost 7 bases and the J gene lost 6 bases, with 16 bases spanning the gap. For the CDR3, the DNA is TGCGCCAGCTCTACAGGGTTAGACGCTGAAGCTTTCTTT. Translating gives CASSTGLDAEAFF.

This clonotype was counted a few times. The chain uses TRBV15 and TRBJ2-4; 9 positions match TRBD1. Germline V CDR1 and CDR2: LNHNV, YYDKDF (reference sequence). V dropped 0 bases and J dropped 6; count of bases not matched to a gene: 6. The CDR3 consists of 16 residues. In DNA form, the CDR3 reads TGTGCCACCAGCAGAGATCGGAGACAGGGGGTAAACATTCAGTACTTC. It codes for CATSRDRRQGVNIQYF.

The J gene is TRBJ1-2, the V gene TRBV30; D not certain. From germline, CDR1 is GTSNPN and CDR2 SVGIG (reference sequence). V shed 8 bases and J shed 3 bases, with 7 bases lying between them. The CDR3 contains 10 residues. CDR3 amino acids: CAGEDYGYTF. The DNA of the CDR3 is TGTGCCGGGGAGGACTATGGCTACACCTTC.

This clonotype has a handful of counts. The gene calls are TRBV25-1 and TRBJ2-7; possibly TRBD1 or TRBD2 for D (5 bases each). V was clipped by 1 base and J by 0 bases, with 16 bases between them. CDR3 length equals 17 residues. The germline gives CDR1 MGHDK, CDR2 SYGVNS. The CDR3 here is CASSEFLGTDSSYEQYF. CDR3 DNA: TGTGCCAGCAGTGAATTCCTCGGGACGGATAGCTCCTACGAGCAGTACTTC.

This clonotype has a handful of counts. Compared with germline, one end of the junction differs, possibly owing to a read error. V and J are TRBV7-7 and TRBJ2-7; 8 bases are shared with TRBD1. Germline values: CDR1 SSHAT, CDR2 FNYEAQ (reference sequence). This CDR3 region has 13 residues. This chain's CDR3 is CASSEGQGLKQYF. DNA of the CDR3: TGTGCTAGCAGCGAAGGACAGGGTTTAAAGCAGTACTTC.

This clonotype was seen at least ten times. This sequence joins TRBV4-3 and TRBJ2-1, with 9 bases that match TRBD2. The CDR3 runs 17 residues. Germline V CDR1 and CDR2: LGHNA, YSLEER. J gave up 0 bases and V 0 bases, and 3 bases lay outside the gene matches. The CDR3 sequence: CASSQDLAGSSYNEQFF. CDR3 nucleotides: TGCGCCAGCAGCCAAGATCTAGCGGGAAGCTCCTACAATGAGCAGTTCTTC.

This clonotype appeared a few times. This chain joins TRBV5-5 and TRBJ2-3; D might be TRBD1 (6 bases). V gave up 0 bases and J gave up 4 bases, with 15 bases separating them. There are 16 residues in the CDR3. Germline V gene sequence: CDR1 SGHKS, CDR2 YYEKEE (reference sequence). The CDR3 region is CASSLGPGASADTQYF. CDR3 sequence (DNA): TGTGCCAGCAGCTTGGGTCCAGGGGCTAGTGCAGATACGCAGTATTTT. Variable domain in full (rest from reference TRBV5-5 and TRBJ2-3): DAGVTQSPTHLIKTRGQQVTLRCSPISGHKSVSWYQQVLGQGPQFIFQYYEKEERGRGNFPDRFSARQFPNYSSELNVNALLLGDSALYLCASSLGPGASADTQYFGPGTRLTVL.

The CDR3 DNA follows: TGTGCCAGCAGCTCCTCTGCGTCCCTAGCCAGGGTGCAGTATTTT. Its protein product is CASSSSASLARVQYF. The chain uses TRBV7-9 and TRBJ2-3; either TRBD1 or TRBD2 may fit D (5 bases each). Trimming removed 4 bases from V and 11 bases from J, with 22 bases in between. The CDR3 loop spans 15 amino acids. Germline V CDR1 and CDR2: SEHNR, FQNEAQ (reference sequence).

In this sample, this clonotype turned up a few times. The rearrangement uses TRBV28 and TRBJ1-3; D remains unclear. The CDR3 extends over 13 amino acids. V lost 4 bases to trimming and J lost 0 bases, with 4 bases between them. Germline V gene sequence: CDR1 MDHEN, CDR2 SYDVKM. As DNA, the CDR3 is TGTGCCAGCAGTTCGCACTCTGGAAACACCATATATTTT. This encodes CASSSHSGNTIYF. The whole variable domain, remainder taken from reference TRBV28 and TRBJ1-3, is DVKVTQSSRYLVKRTGEKVFLECVQDMDHENMFWYRQDPGLGLRLIYFSYDVKMKEKGDIPEGYSVSREKKERFSLILESASTNQTSMYLCASSSHSGNTIYFGEGSWLTVV.

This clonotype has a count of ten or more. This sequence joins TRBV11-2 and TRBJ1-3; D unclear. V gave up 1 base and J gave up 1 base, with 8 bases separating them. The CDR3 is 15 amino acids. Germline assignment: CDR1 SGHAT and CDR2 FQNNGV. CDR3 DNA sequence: TGTGCCAGCAGCTTAGTTGCGACTTCTGGAAACACCATATATTTT. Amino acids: CASSLVATSGNTIYF.

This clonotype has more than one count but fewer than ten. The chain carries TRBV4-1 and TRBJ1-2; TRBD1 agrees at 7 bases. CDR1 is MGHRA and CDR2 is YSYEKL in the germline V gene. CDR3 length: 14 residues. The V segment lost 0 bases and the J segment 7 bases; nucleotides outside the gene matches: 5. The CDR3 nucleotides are TGCGCCAGCAGCCAAGACACAGGGGCCAGTGGCTACACCTTC. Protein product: CASSQDTGASGYTF.

In DNA, the CDR3 is TGTGCCAGTCAGGGTAGCACAGATACGCAGTATTTT. Encoded protein: CASQGSTDTQYF. The chain combines TRBV6-1 with TRBJ2-3; tentative D call: TRBD1 (5 bases). This CDR3 is built from 12 residues. V was cut by 9 bases and J by 0 bases, with 7 bases left in between. From germline, CDR1 is MNHNS and CDR2 SASEGT.

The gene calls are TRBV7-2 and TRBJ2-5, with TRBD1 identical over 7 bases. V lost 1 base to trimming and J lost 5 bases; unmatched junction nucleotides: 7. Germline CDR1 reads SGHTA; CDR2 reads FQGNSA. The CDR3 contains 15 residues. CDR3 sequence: CASSLVRGRGETQYF. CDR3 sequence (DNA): TGTGCCAGCAGCTTAGTAAGGGGGCGCGGGGAGACCCAGTACTTC.